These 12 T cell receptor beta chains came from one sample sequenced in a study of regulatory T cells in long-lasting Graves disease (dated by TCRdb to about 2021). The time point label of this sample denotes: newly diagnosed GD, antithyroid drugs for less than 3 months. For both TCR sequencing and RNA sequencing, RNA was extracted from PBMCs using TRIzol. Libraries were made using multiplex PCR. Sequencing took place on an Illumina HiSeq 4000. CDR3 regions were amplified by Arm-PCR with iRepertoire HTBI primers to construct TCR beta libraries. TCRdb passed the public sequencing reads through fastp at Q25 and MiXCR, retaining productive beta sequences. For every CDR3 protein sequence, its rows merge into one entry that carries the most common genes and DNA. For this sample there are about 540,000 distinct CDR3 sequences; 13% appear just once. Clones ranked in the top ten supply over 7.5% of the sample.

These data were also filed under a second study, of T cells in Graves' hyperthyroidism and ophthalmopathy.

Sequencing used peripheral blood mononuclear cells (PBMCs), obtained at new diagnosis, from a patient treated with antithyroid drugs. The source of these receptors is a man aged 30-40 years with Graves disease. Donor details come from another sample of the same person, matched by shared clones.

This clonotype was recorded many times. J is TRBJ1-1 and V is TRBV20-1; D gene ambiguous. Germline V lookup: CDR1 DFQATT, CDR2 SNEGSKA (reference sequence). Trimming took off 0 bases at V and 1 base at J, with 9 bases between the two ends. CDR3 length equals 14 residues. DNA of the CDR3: TGCAGTGCTAGAGACGCCCGACAGAACACTGAAGCTTTCTTT. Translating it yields CSARDARQNTEAFF.

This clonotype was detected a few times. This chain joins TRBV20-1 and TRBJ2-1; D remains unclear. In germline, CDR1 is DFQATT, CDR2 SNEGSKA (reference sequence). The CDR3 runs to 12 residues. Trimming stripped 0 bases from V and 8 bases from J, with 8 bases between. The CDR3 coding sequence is TGCAGTGCTAGAGATCTGGTTGATGAGCAGTTCTTC. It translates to CSARDLVDEQFF.

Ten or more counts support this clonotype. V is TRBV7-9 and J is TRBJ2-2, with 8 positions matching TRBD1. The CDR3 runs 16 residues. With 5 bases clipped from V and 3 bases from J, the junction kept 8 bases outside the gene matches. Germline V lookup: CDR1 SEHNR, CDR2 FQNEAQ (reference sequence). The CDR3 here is CASSGPGQVYTGELFF. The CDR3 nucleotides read TGTGCCAGCAGCGGTCCGGGACAGGTATACACCGGGGAGCTGTTTTTT. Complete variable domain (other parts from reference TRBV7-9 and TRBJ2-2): DTGVSQNPRHKITKRGQNVTFRCDPISEHNRLYWYRQTLGQGPEFLTYFQNEAQLEKSRLLSDRFSAERPKGSFSTLEIQRTEQGDSAMYLCASSGPGQVYTGELFFGEGSRLTVL.

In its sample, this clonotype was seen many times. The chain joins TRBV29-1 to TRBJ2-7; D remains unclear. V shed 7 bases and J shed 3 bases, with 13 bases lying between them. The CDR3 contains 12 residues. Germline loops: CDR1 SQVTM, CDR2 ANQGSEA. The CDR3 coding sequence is TGCAGCGCGGTCTATTCCTTCTACGAGCAGTACTTC. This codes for CSAVYSFYEQYF.

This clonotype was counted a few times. Written as DNA, the CDR3 is TGTGCCAGCAGACGTGGCCCCAACTCTGGAAACACCATATATTTT. Its translation is CASRRGPNSGNTIYF. This chain joins TRBV3-1 and TRBJ1-3; D is unclear. This CDR3 spans 15 amino acids. Germline V gene data show CDR1 as LGHDT and CDR2 as YNNKEL (reference sequence). With 6 bases removed from V and 0 bases from J, the gap between germline ends came to 12 bases.

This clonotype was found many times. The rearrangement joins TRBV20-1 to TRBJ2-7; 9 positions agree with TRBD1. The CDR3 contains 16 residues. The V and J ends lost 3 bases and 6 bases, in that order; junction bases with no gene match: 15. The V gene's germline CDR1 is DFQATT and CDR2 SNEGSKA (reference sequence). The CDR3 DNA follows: TGCAGTGCTAGGGGACCCTTTAGACAGGGGGAATCCGAGCAGTACTTC. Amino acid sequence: CSARGPFRQGESEQYF.

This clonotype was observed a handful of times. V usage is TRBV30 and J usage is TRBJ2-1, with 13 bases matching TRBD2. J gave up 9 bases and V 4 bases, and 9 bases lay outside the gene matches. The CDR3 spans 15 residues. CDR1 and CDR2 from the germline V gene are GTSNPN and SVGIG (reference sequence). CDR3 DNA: TGTGCCTGGAAAGCTCGGACTAGCGGGAGTTTTGAGCAGTTCTTC. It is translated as CAWKARTSGSFEQFF.

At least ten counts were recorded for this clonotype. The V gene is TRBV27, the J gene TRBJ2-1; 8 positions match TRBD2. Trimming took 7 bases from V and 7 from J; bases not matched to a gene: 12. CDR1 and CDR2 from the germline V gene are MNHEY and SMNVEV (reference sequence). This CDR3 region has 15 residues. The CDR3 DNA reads TGTGCCAGCACGGTCTATAGCGGGAACTTAAATGAGCAGTTCTTC. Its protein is CASTVYSGNLNEQFF.

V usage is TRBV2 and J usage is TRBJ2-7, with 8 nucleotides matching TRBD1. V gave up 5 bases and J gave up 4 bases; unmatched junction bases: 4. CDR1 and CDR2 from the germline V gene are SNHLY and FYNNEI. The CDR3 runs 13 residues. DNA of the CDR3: TGTGCCAGCAGTTATCGACAGGGGTACGAGCAGTACTTC. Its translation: CASSYRQGYEQYF.

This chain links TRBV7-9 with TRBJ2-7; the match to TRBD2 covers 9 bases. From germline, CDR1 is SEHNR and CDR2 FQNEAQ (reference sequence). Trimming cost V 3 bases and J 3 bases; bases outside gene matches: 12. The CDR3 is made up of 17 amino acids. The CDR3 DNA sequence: TGTGCCAGCAGCTTCTTAGCGCGGGAGGGGGGCGTCTACGAGCAGTACTTC. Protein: CASSFLAREGGVYEQYF.

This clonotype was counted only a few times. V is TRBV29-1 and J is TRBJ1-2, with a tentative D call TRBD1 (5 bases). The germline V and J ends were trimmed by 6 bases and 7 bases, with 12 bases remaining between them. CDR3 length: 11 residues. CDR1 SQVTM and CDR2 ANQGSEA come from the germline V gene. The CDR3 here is CSVPRGIGYTF. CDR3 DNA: TGCAGCGTGCCGCGGGGGATTGGCTACACCTTC.

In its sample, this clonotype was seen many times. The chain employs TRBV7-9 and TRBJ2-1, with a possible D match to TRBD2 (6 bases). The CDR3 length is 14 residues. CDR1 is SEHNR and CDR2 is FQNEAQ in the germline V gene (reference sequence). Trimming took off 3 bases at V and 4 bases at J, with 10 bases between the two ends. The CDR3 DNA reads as TGTGCCAGCAGCTTTCTGGAGGGTTACAATGAGCAGTTCTTC. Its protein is CASSFLEGYNEQFF.